Each of the 2 T cell receptor beta chains below was sequenced from the same sample in a study of PD-L1 blockade in urothelial cancer. TCRdb's copy holds only in-frame clones and misses some; the assay was immunoSEQ multiplex PCR. Of 50,000 or so clones listed, more than 80% are singletons. Time point of the sample: pretreatment peripheral blood. The sample in question was PBMCs, obtained around atezolizumab (anti-PD-L1) treatment. These TCRs come from a man aged 45 to 65 with urothelial cancer.

The V call is TRBV5-6, the J call TRBJ2-5, with TRBD2 matching 8 bases. CDR1 SGHDT and CDR2 YYEEEE come from the germline V gene. Trimming took 0 bases from V and 5 from J; bases not matched to a gene: 6. The CDR3 is made up of 15 amino acids. The CDR3 protein is CASSLAGGSWETQYF. Here the CDR3 DNA reads TGTGCCAGCAGCTTGGCGGGGGGGTCTTGGGAGACCCAGTACTTC.

This clone has more than one count but fewer than ten. This chain's CDR3 is CAGTSGRAADTQYF. The CDR3 DNA follows: TGTGCCGGCACTAGCGGGAGGGCCGCGGATACGCAGTATTTT. The chain is built from TRBV30 and TRBJ2-3; 13 bases are a match to TRBD2. CDR3 length: 14 residues. V shed 8 bases, J shed 6 bases, and the junction held 8 bases outside the gene matches. Germline V gene data show CDR1 as GTSNPN and CDR2 as SVGIG (reference sequence).